These T cell receptor beta chains were read from a single sample in a study of T-cell reconstitution after alpha-beta-depleted transplantation in children. TCRdb reprocessed the PCR reads with MiXCR, giving one entry per CDR3 protein. Found here are about 20,000 distinct CDR3 sequences, under 15% of them singletons; the top ten hold around 35%. Sequencing used PBMCs, mostly from graft donor cells, obtained 60 days after TCRalphabeta/CD19-depleted stem cell transplant. These TCRs come from a female patient aged 2-10 years who had a stem cell transplant for congenital amegakaryocytic thrombocytopenia, so the T cells may come from the graft donor. Each CDR3 is given with its conserved first and last residue. The order of the fields is CDR3 length, clone size, D gene, V gene, J gene, CDR3 protein, CDR3 DNA. The D gene is left open where the match is weak. Rows may omit the clone size; those that give it use once, few, many or a size class.

CDR3 length: 14
clone size: many
D gene: TRBD2
V gene: TRBV7-8
J gene: TRBJ2-7
CDR3 protein: CASSSDGRGYEQYF
CDR3 DNA: TGTGCCAGCAGCTCCGATGGGAGGGGCTACGAGCAGTACTTC

CDR3 length: 13
clone size: many
D gene: .
V gene: TRBV20-1
J gene: TRBJ2-1
CDR3 protein: CSARLRLRDEQFF
CDR3 DNA: TGCAGTGCTAGACTGAGACTACGGGATGAGCAGTTCTTC

CDR3 length: 14
clone size: many
D gene: TRBD1
V gene: TRBV29-1
J gene: TRBJ2-1
CDR3 protein: CSVALGQAGNEQFF
CDR3 DNA: TGCAGCGTTGCTCTCGGACAGGCGGGCAATGAGCAGTTCTTC

CDR3 length: 14
clone size: few
D gene: .
V gene: TRBV7-6
J gene: TRBJ2-3
CDR3 protein: CASSLGVSVAPQYF
CDR3 DNA: TGTGCCAGCAGCTTAGGGGTCAGCGTGGCCCCCCAGTATTTT

CDR3 length: 14
clone size: many
D gene: TRBD1
V gene: TRBV14
J gene: TRBJ2-1
CDR3 protein: CASSRQGARNEQFF
CDR3 DNA: TGTGCCAGCAGCCGCCAGGGGGCGAGGAATGAGCAGTTCTTC

CDR3 length: 15
clone size: many
D gene: .
V gene: TRBV12-3/TRBV12-4
J gene: TRBJ1-3
CDR3 protein: CASSSRDNSGNTIYF
CDR3 DNA: TGTGCCAGCAGTTCGCGGGACAACTCTGGAAACACCATATATTTT

CDR3 length: 14
clone size: many
D gene: .
V gene: TRBV5-1
J gene: TRBJ1-2
CDR3 protein: CASSLVERDSGYTF
CDR3 DNA: TGCGCCAGCAGCTTGGTGGAGAGGGATAGTGGCTACACCTTC

CDR3 length: 16
clone size: many
D gene: TRBD2
V gene: TRBV28
J gene: TRBJ2-3
CDR3 protein: CASSTGLAGGLDTQYF
CDR3 DNA: TGTGCCAGCAGTACTGGACTAGCGGGAGGTTTGGATACGCAGTATTTT

CDR3 length: 17
clone size: many
D gene: TRBD2
V gene: TRBV12-3/TRBV12-4
J gene: TRBJ2-2
CDR3 protein: CASSLASGRANTGELFF
CDR3 DNA: TGTGCCAGCAGTTTGGCTAGCGGGAGGGCGAACACCGGGGAGCTGTTTTTT

CDR3 length: 15
clone size: .
D gene: .
V gene: TRBV6-5
J gene: TRBJ1-2
CDR3 protein: CASSSNLDSWWGYTF
CDR3 DNA: TGTGCCAGCAGTTCGAACCTAGACAGCTGGTGGGGCTACACCTTC

CDR3 length: 12
clone size: many
D gene: .
V gene: TRBV5-1
J gene: TRBJ1-2
CDR3 protein: CASSPQGWRYTF
CDR3 DNA: TGCGCCAGCAGCCCACAGGGTTGGCGCTACACCTTC

CDR3 length: 15
clone size: medium-sized
D gene: TRBD2
V gene: TRBV3-1
J gene: TRBJ2-7
CDR3 protein: CASSLGLAGTYEQYF
CDR3 DNA: TGTGCCAGCAGCCTTGGACTAGCGGGGACCTACGAGCAGTACTTC

CDR3 length: 16
clone size: few
D gene: .
V gene: TRBV10-3
J gene: TRBJ2-7
CDR3 protein: CAISESFVRNGYEQYF
CDR3 DNA: TGTGCCATCAGTGAGTCGTTTGTAAGGAATGGGTACGAGCAGTACTTC

CDR3 length: 14
clone size: many
D gene: TRBD1
V gene: TRBV29-1
J gene: TRBJ1-5
CDR3 protein: CSVRTGGSNQPQHF
CDR3 DNA: TGCAGCGTTCGTACAGGGGGTAGCAATCAGCCCCAGCATTTT

CDR3 length: 13
clone size: medium-sized
D gene: .
V gene: TRBV7-9
J gene: TRBJ2-7
CDR3 protein: CASSAQVSYEQYF
CDR3 DNA: TGTGCCAGCAGCGCTCAGGTTTCCTACGAGCAGTACTTC

CDR3 length: 14
clone size: many
D gene: TRBD1
V gene: TRBV20-1
J gene: TRBJ2-7
CDR3 protein: CSATVRDRVYEQYF
CDR3 DNA: TGCAGTGCAACCGTCCGGGACAGGGTCTACGAGCAGTACTTC

CDR3 length: 15
clone size: many
D gene: .
V gene: TRBV7-8
J gene: TRBJ2-1
CDR3 protein: CASSLVGQRRDEQFF
CDR3 DNA: TGTGCCAGCAGCTTAGTAGGGCAAAGGAGGGATGAGCAGTTCTTC

CDR3 length: 13
clone size: .
D gene: .
V gene: TRBV30
J gene: TRBJ1-1
CDR3 protein: CAWSVGVNTEAFF
CDR3 DNA: TGTGCCTGGAGTGTCGGGGTGAACACTGAAGCTTTCTTT

CDR3 length: 16
clone size: many
D gene: .
V gene: TRBV21-1
J gene: TRBJ1-5
CDR3 protein: CASSKGGRGVNQPQHF
CDR3 DNA: TGTGCCAGCAGCAAAGGGGGCAGGGGGGTCAATCAGCCCCAGCATTTT

CDR3 length: 16
clone size: many
D gene: TRBD2
V gene: TRBV7-9
J gene: TRBJ2-3
CDR3 protein: CASRDLAGGFADTQYF
CDR3 DNA: TGTGCCAGCAGGGACCTGGCGGGAGGGTTTGCAGATACGCAGTATTTT

CDR3 length: 18
clone size: many
D gene: .
V gene: TRBV5-1
J gene: TRBJ2-7
CDR3 protein: CASSLAGSGRGRAYEQYF
CDR3 DNA: TGCGCCAGCAGCTTGGCGGGTTCGGGGCGAGGAAGGGCCTACGAGCAGTACTTC

CDR3 length: 13
clone size: many
D gene: TRBD1
V gene: TRBV6-6
J gene: TRBJ1-1
CDR3 protein: CASGQGAGTEAFF
CDR3 DNA: TGTGCCAGCGGACAGGGGGCTGGCACTGAAGCTTTCTTT

CDR3 length: 15
clone size: .
D gene: TRBD1
V gene: TRBV6-1
J gene: TRBJ1-1
CDR3 protein: CASRDRQGGRTEAFF
CDR3 DNA: TGTGCCAGCAGAGATCGACAGGGGGGGAGGACTGAAGCTTTCTTT

CDR3 length: 16
clone size: many
D gene: TRBD2
V gene: TRBV5-1
J gene: TRBJ2-5
CDR3 protein: CASSSGLAGVRETQYF
CDR3 DNA: TGCGCCAGCAGCTCAGGACTAGCGGGAGTGAGGGAGACCCAGTACTTC

CDR3 length: 14
clone size: many
D gene: .
V gene: TRBV19
J gene: TRBJ2-4
CDR3 protein: CASTHRTFENIQYF
CDR3 DNA: TGTGCCAGTACTCACCGCACATTCGAGAACATTCAGTACTTC

CDR3 length: 19
clone size: many
D gene: TRBD2
V gene: TRBV7-2
J gene: TRBJ2-2
CDR3 protein: CASSSWRLREISGTGELFF
CDR3 DNA: TGTGCCAGCAGCTCGTGGCGCTTGCGGGAGATTTCGGGCACCGGGGAGCTGTTTTTT

CDR3 length: 13
clone size: many
D gene: .
V gene: TRBV15
J gene: TRBJ1-1
CDR3 protein: CATSRGLNTEAFF
CDR3 DNA: TGTGCCACCAGCAGGGGGTTGAACACTGAAGCTTTCTTT

CDR3 length: 16
clone size: medium-sized
D gene: TRBD2
V gene: TRBV7-2
J gene: TRBJ2-3
CDR3 protein: CASSFGLAGSTDTQYF
CDR3 DNA: TGTGCCAGCAGCTTCGGACTAGCGGGGAGCACAGATACGCAGTATTTT

CDR3 length: 19
clone size: many
D gene: .
V gene: TRBV5-1
J gene: TRBJ1-6
CDR3 protein: CASSLVGPLLSSYNSPLHF
CDR3 DNA: TGCGCCAGCAGCTTGGTGGGACCGCTCCTCAGCTCCTATAATTCACCCCTCCACTTT

CDR3 length: 12
clone size: medium-sized
D gene: .
V gene: TRBV12-3/TRBV12-4
J gene: TRBJ1-1
CDR3 protein: CASSLSGFEAFF
CDR3 DNA: TGTGCCAGCAGTTTATCCGGGTTTGAAGCTTTCTTT

CDR3 length: 13
clone size: medium-sized
D gene: .
V gene: TRBV5-1
J gene: TRBJ1-1
CDR3 protein: CASSLGGPTEAFF
CDR3 DNA: TGCGCCAGCAGCTTGGGGGGCCCAACTGAAGCTTTCTTT

CDR3 length: 14
clone size: many
D gene: .
V gene: TRBV10-2
J gene: TRBJ2-7
CDR3 protein: CASGLSLASKEQYF
CDR3 DNA: TGCGCCAGTGGTCTGTCTCTAGCATCTAAGGAGCAGTACTTC

CDR3 length: 14
clone size: .
D gene: TRBD2
V gene: TRBV20-1
J gene: TRBJ2-3
CDR3 protein: CSAQLATSTDTQYF
CDR3 DNA: TGCAGTGCGCAACTAGCGACTAGCACAGATACGCAGTATTTT

CDR3 length: 13
clone size: many
D gene: .
V gene: TRBV12-3/TRBV12-4
J gene: TRBJ2-1
CDR3 protein: CASSFSRYNEQFF
CDR3 DNA: TGTGCCAGCAGTTTTTCCAGATACAATGAGCAGTTCTTC

CDR3 length: 16
clone size: .
D gene: TRBD2
V gene: TRBV19
J gene: TRBJ2-1
CDR3 protein: CASSIPSAGAYNEQFF
CDR3 DNA: TGTGCCAGTAGTATCCCCTCAGCGGGAGCTTACAATGAGCAGTTCTTC

CDR3 length: 15
clone size: many
D gene: TRBD2
V gene: TRBV29-1
J gene: TRBJ2-1
CDR3 protein: CSVEGRESSYNEQFF
CDR3 DNA: TGCAGCGTTGAAGGGCGGGAGAGCTCCTACAATGAGCAGTTCTTC

CDR3 length: 14
clone size: many
D gene: .
V gene: TRBV4-2
J gene: TRBJ2-5
CDR3 protein: CASSQETAQETQYF
CDR3 DNA: TGTGCCAGCAGCCAAGAGACCGCTCAAGAGACCCAGTACTTC

CDR3 length: 17
clone size: .
D gene: TRBD2
V gene: TRBV7-2
J gene: TRBJ2-5
CDR3 protein: CASSPRSGRARGETQYF
CDR3 DNA: TGTGCCAGCAGCCCACGTAGCGGGAGGGCCAGAGGGGAGACCCAGTACTTC

CDR3 length: 13
clone size: .
D gene: .
V gene: TRBV6-4
J gene: TRBJ1-2
CDR3 protein: CTICLIELRGYTF
CDR3 DNA: TGTACCATCTGTTTAATCGAGTTGCGGGGCTACACCTTC

CDR3 length: 15
clone size: many
D gene: .
V gene: TRBV9
J gene: TRBJ2-1
CDR3 protein: CASSVVRDRDNEQFF
CDR3 DNA: TGTGCCAGCAGCGTTGTCAGGGACCGGGACAATGAGCAGTTCTTC

CDR3 length: 16
clone size: many
D gene: .
V gene: TRBV21-1
J gene: TRBJ1-2
CDR3 protein: CASSKWVSASGYGYTF
CDR3 DNA: TGTGCCAGCAGCAAATGGGTGTCAGCGTCCGGCTATGGCTACACCTTC